The 17 T cell receptor beta chains below all came from one sample that was sequenced in a study of blood T cell repertoires in COVID-19. Generated by immunoSEQ multiplex PCR, the TCRdb table keeps only in-frame clones and is missing some. The sample has about 230,000 clones; roughly 85% are singletons. Sequenced material: peripheral blood. The receptors derive from a man between 45 and 60 years old with COVID-19, enrolled during active disease.

This clone has a single count. The chain has TRBV5-4 and TRBJ1-1, with D possibly being TRBD1 (5 bases). Germline-derived CDR1 and CDR2 are SGHNT and YYREEE (reference sequence). Trimming took off 0 bases at V and 1 base at J, with 10 bases between the two ends. This CDR3 has 15 amino acids. The CDR3 reads CASSLGGLSNTEAFF. The CDR3, as DNA: TGTGCCAGCAGCTTGGGGGGACTGTCGAACACTGAAGCTTTCTTT.

J is TRBJ2-1 and V is TRBV11-2; the match to TRBD2 covers 8 bases. The V segment lost 8 bases and the J segment 5 bases; nucleotides outside the gene matches: 8. Germline V lookup: CDR1 SGHAT, CDR2 FQNNGV. The CDR3 has 14 residues. The CDR3 bases are TGTGCCAGCTCCCAGGTAGCGGGGAACAATGAGCAGTTCTTC. This sequence encodes CASSQVAGNNEQFF.

The rearrangement joins TRBV28 to TRBJ2-1; 12 bases are shared with TRBD2. Per the germline V gene, CDR1 is MDHEN and CDR2 is SYDVKM. The CDR3 has 16 residues. Trimming at V came to 5 bases and at J to 8 bases, leaving 10 bases not matched to a gene. The CDR3 here is CASSPSRLAGVDEQFF. The CDR3 nucleotides are TGTGCCAGCAGTCCCTCTCGACTAGCGGGGGTCGATGAGCAGTTCTTC.

This chain connects TRBV4-2 to TRBJ1-1; TRBD1 matches 8 bases. The germline V gene encodes CDR1 LGHNA and CDR2 YNFKEQ. The CDR3 length is 15 residues. V shed 0 bases and J 5 bases; nucleotides not matched to a gene: 5. CDR3 in amino acids: CASSQDDRGRTEAFF. In DNA form, the CDR3 reads TGTGCCAGCAGCCAAGATGACAGGGGTAGGACTGAAGCTTTCTTT.

The CDR3 protein is CASSPLRADGEKLFF. For the CDR3, the DNA is TGTGCCAGCTCACCACTGAGGGCGGATGGTGAAAAACTGTTTTTT. This chain links TRBV18 with TRBJ1-4; D not certain. The germline V and J ends were trimmed by 1 base and 7 bases, with 13 bases remaining between them. CDR3 length equals 15 residues. Germline values: CDR1 KGHSH, CDR2 LQKENI.

This rearrangement joins TRBV5-5 to TRBJ1-5; D is perhaps TRBD1 (6 bases). CDR3 size: 13 residues. The germline V gene has CDR1 SGHKS and CDR2 YYEKEE (reference sequence). V was shortened by 2 bases and J by 6 bases, with 9 bases between the two germline ends. CDR3 sequence: CASSFTGLQPQHF. The CDR3, as DNA: TGTGCCAGCAGCTTTACAGGGCTTCAGCCCCAGCATTTT.

The gene calls are TRBV10-3 and TRBJ2-3; 8 bases agree with TRBD2. CDR1 and CDR2 (germline): ENHRY, SYGVKD. With V trimmed by 4 bases and J by 0 bases, 12 bases remained unmatched. The CDR3 contains 18 residues. CDR3 nucleotides: TGTGCCATCAGTGGGGGGGGGACTAGTGGGCTCAGCACAGATACGCAGTATTTT. Its translation is CAISGGGTSGLSTDTQYF.

The chain recombines TRBV3-1 (or the pseudogene TRBV3-2) with TRBJ1-1, with TRBD1 as a possible D gene (5 bases). This CDR3 contains 13 residues. The germline CDR1 and CDR2 sequences are LGHDT and YNNKEL (reference sequence). Trimming left V 1 base short and J 7 bases short, with 10 bases between. The CDR3 protein is CASSQGGGVEAFF. CDR3 in DNA: TGTGCCAGCAGCCAAGGGGGAGGGGTTGAAGCTTTCTTT.

The genes are TRBV5-5 and TRBJ2-2, with TRBD2 matching over 12 bases. The CDR3 extends over 16 amino acids. V trimming: 3 bases; J trimming: 3 bases; junction bases outside the gene matches: 3. Germline V gives CDR1 SGHKS, CDR2 YYEKEE (reference sequence). The CDR3 here is CASSYGLAGYTGELFF. The CDR3 DNA follows: TGTGCCAGCAGCTATGGACTAGCGGGGTACACCGGGGAGCTGTTTTTT.

The chain links TRBV7-2 to TRBJ2-7, with a weak D call TRBD1 (5 bases). The ends were cut back, 4 bases at V and 0 bases at J, with 13 bases in the middle. CDR1 SGHTA and CDR2 FQGNSA come from the germline V gene. The CDR3 runs 15 residues. CDR3 in DNA: TGTGCCAGCAGCTATGACCCCAGGGTCTCCTACGAGCAGTACTTC. It encodes CASSYDPRVSYEQYF.

J is TRBJ2-7 and V is TRBV5-5, with D maybe TRBD1 (7 bases). This CDR3 has 16 residues. CDR1 SGHKS and CDR2 YYEKEE come from the germline V gene (reference sequence). The V and J ends lost 5 bases and 4 bases respectively, with 22 bases between them. CDR3 sequence reads: CASSQEGRGDLYEQYF. For the CDR3, the DNA is TGTGCCAGCAGTCAGGAGGGCAGGGGGGATCTATACGAGCAGTACTTC.

This rearrangement joins TRBV19 to TRBJ2-5; 7 bases map to TRBD2. CDR1 LNHDA and CDR2 SQIVND come from the germline V gene (reference sequence). The CDR3 loop spans 13 amino acids. Losses at the gene ends were 1 base for V and 4 bases for J; bases not matched to a gene: 0. The CDR3 coding sequence is TGTGCCAGTAGTATAGTAGCGGGAGAGACCCAGTACTTC. Translation gives CASSIVAGETQYF. Full variable domain (remainder filled in from reference TRBV19 and TRBJ2-5): DGGITQSPKYLFRKEGQNVTLSCEQNLNHDAMYWYRQDPGQGLRLIYYSQIVNDFQKGDIAEGYSVSREKKESFPLTVTSAQKNPTAFYLCASSIVAGETQYFGPGTRLLVL.

CDR3 protein: CASSLNRRREKLFF. The CDR3 DNA follows: TGTGCCAGCAGCTTGAATAGGCGGCGAGAAAAACTGTTTTTT. The genes are TRBV5-6 and TRBJ1-4, with no clear D. This CDR3 spans 14 amino acids. The V end lost 1 base, the J end lost 8 bases, and 12 bases lay between the germline ends. Germline values: CDR1 SGHDT, CDR2 YYEEEE.

This chain joins TRBV6-5 and TRBJ2-1; 9 bases are shared with TRBD1. The ends lost 6 bases at V and 2 bases at J; junction bases unmatched: 5. In germline, CDR1 is MNHEY, CDR2 SVGAGI. This CDR3 has 15 amino acids. The CDR3 sequence: CASSRRQGAYNEQFF. CDR3 nucleotides: TGTGCCAGCAGCAGACGACAGGGGGCCTACAATGAGCAGTTCTTC.

V gene TRBV3-1 (or the pseudogene TRBV3-2) combines with J gene TRBJ2-3, with a possible D match to TRBD1 (5 bases). Germline values: CDR1 LGHDT, CDR2 YNNKEL (reference sequence). The CDR3 runs 14 residues. V was trimmed by 3 bases and J by 4 bases, leaving 11 bases between them. The CDR3 sequence is CASSHTGFSDTQYF. As DNA, the CDR3 is TGTGCCAGCAGCCATACAGGTTTTTCAGATACGCAGTATTTT.

The chain carries TRBV7-2 and TRBJ1-5; 8 bases align to TRBD1. This CDR3 has 19 amino acids. Germline values: CDR1 SGHTA, CDR2 FQGNSA. Germline trimming cut 5 bases from V and 2 bases from J; bases unmatched to any gene: 17. This CDR3 is CASSASPGQGARGNQPQHF. As DNA, the CDR3 is TGTGCCAGCAGCGCAAGCCCGGGGCAGGGGGCGCGTGGCAATCAGCCCCAGCATTTT.

This clone is a singleton in its sample. The chain's CDR3 is CASSQDIPDEQYF. CDR3 in DNA: TGCGCCAGCAGCCAAGATATTCCGGACGAGCAGTACTTC. V gene TRBV4-3 combines with J gene TRBJ2-7; D not resolved. The germline V gene encodes CDR1 LGHNA and CDR2 YSLEER. CDR3 size: 13 residues. V gave up 0 bases and J gave up 5 bases, with 8 bases separating them.